The T cell receptor (beta chain) described here comes from a study of regulatory T cells in long-lasting Graves disease. This clonotype came up a few times. Per germline, CDR1 SGHRS and CDR2 YFSETQ. The CDR3 covers 16 residues. Between the trimmed V and J ends, which lost 2 bases and 1 base, there was a span of 10 bases. Time point noted: newly diagnosed GD, antithyroid drugs for less than 3 months. After RNA was extracted from PBMCs, the TCR library was made from it. The TCR beta library used iRepertoire HTBI primers with Arm-PCR amplification of CDR3. TCRdb processed the multiplex PCR reads anew with MiXCR; each CDR3 protein has one entry. The sample yields around 500,000 distinct CDR3 sequences, around 16% seen once. This sample was also put to use in a study of T cells in Graves' hyperthyroidism and ophthalmopathy.

The chain joins TRBV5-1 to TRBJ1-6; D gene ambiguous. The material was peripheral blood mononuclear cells (PBMCs), obtained at new diagnosis, from a patient treated with antithyroid drugs. The TCR originated in a woman aged 35 to 60 with Graves disease. CDR3 loop: CASSFLPGSYNSPLHF. The CDR3 DNA reads TGCGCCAGCAGCTTTCTTCCGGGGTCCTATAATTCACCCCTCCACTTT.